These 10 T cell receptor beta chains were sequenced from one sample in a study of T cells in Graves' hyperthyroidism and ophthalmopathy. Amplification of TCR beta CDR3 regions was performed using RNA transcripts as template. When the TCR CDR3 underwent first-round RT-PCR, the HTBI primer set was used. Using its own MiXCR run on the multiplex PCR reads, TCRdb lists one record per CDR3 protein. The sample includes roughly 700,000 distinct CDR3 sequences, 15% to 20% of them seen just once. Specimen: blood. These receptor sequences come from a man aged 50 or older with Graves' hyperthyroidism.

Many counts were recorded for this clonotype. The chain is built from TRBV2 and TRBJ2-1; D tentatively fits TRBD1 or TRBD2 (5 bases each). Per germline, CDR1 SNHLY and CDR2 FYNNEI. The V end was cut by 4 bases, the J end by 14 bases, with 15 bases between. This CDR3 spans 12 amino acids. CDR3 in amino acids: CASSVPGTRKFF. The CDR3 nucleotides read TGTGCCAGCAGTGTCCCCGGGACCCGAAAGTTCTTC.

This clonotype was counted ten times or more. This chain links TRBV5-1 with TRBJ2-7; possible D gene TRBD1, 5 bases. CDR1 and CDR2 from the germline V gene are SGHRS and YFSETQ. The CDR3 is made up of 13 amino acids. Trimming pared 0 bases from V and 7 bases from J, leaving 11 bases between. The CDR3 is CASSLDRRREQYF. The CDR3 DNA follows: TGCGCCAGCAGCTTGGACAGGCGGCGGGAGCAGTACTTC. Supplemented by reference TRBV5-1 and TRBJ2-7, the full variable domain reads KAGVTQTPRYLIKTRGQQVTLSCSPISGHRSVSWYQQTPGQGLQFLFEYFSETQRNKGNFPGRFSGRQFSNSRSEMNVSTLELGDSALYLCASSLDRRREQYFGPGTRLTVT.

This clonotype was recorded many times. The genes are TRBV10-3 and TRBJ2-7; D tentatively reads TRBD1 or TRBD2 (5 bases each). This CDR3 is 15 amino acids long. The ends were cut back, 6 bases at V and 2 bases at J, with 17 bases in the middle. Germline V gene lookup returns CDR1 ENHRY and CDR2 SYGVKD. The CDR3 here is CAIRGVIGQPYEQYF. The CDR3 DNA reads TGTGCCATCAGGGGGGTAATTGGGCAGCCCTACGAGCAGTACTTC.

In this sample, this clonotype turned up many times. The V and J genes are TRBV28 and TRBJ2-1; 14 nucleotides align to TRBD2. The CDR3 is 16 amino acids. Germline trimming cut 5 bases from V and 8 bases from J; bases unmatched to any gene: 8. Per the germline V gene, CDR1 is MDHEN and CDR2 is SYDVKM. The CDR3 spells CASSPGTSGSRYEQFF. The DNA of the CDR3 is TGTGCCAGCAGTCCGGGGACTAGCGGGAGTCGCTATGAGCAGTTCTTC.

This clonotype has at least ten counts. The chain links TRBV30 to TRBJ2-1, with 10 bases matching TRBD2. CDR3 size: 12 residues. V dropped 5 bases and J dropped 9; count of bases not matched to a gene: 4. CDR1 is GTSNPN, CDR2 SVGIG, per germline (reference sequence). The CDR3 spells CAWASGSGEQFF. The CDR3 DNA sequence: TGTGCCTGGGCTAGCGGGAGTGGTGAGCAGTTCTTC.

The genes are TRBV18 and TRBJ2-1, with D perhaps TRBD1 (6 bases). The V end lost 3 bases, the J end lost 5 bases, and 11 bases lay between the germline ends. This CDR3 region has 14 residues. Germline values: CDR1 KGHSH, CDR2 LQKENI. The CDR3 here is CASSPVPGDNEQFF. CDR3 nucleotides: TGTGCCAGCTCACCCGTCCCAGGGGACAATGAGCAGTTCTTC.

The chain employs TRBV18 and TRBJ2-6; 9 bases are a match to TRBD1. Germline V lookup: CDR1 KGHSH, CDR2 LQKENI. This CDR3 contains 17 residues. Losses at the gene ends were 2 bases for V and 0 bases for J; bases not matched to a gene: 2. The DNA for the CDR3 is TGTGCCAGCTCACCAGGGACAGGGTTCTCTGGGGCCAACGTCCTGACTTTC. It translates to CASSPGTGFSGANVLTF.

The rearrangement uses TRBV20-1 and TRBJ2-4; a possible D gene is TRBD1 (6 bases). The V gene lost 0 bases and the J gene lost 6 bases, with 21 bases spanning the gap. CDR1 and CDR2 from the germline V gene are DFQATT and SNEGSKA (reference sequence). There are 17 residues in the CDR3. This CDR3 is CSARDFLDSRGGNIQYF. CDR3 bases: TGCAGTGCTAGAGATTTTTTGGACTCTCGAGGGGGAAACATTCAGTACTTC.

The sample holds a few counts of this clonotype. This sequence joins TRBV18 and TRBJ2-3, with 9 nucleotides matching TRBD2. The CDR3 spans 16 residues. The trim removed 3 bases at V and 2 bases at J, leaving 6 bases unmatched. The germline CDR1 and CDR2 sequences are KGHSH and LQKENI. The CDR3 region is CASSPTTSGHTDTQYF. The CDR3 bases are TGTGCCAGCTCACCGACGACTAGCGGACACACAGATACGCAGTATTTT.

The V gene is TRBV19, the J gene TRBJ2-1; no reliable D call. Between the trimmed V and J ends, which lost 0 bases and 3 bases, there was a span of 15 bases. Germline CDR1 and CDR2: LNHDA and SQIVND (reference sequence). This CDR3 is 17 amino acids long. CDR3 residues: CASSIDRKRSIYNEQFF. The CDR3 nucleotides read TGTGCCAGTAGTATAGATAGGAAGCGATCGATCTACAATGAGCAGTTCTTC.